This T cell receptor (beta chain) was captured in a study of regulatory dendritic cells for organ transplantation. Study-wide results and limits: Among resting subsets, memory CD8+ cells contained the most alloreactive clonotypes.

This clone has just one count. Its antigen remains unidentified. The assay was immunoSEQ multiplex PCR, and TCRdb's table has in-frame clones only and misses some. The sample yields around 11,000 clones, about 85% seen once. Allogeneic regulatory or mature dendritic cells were co-cultured for less than 6 days with CFSE-labeled sorted T cells at 1:10. Memory T cells were CD45RO+, naive were CD45RA+, sorted by FACS. Trimming stripped 7 bases from V and 3 bases from J, with 22 bases between. Germline V gene lookup returns CDR1 SGHVS and CDR2 FQNEAQ. This CDR3 region has 18 residues. The origin of this receptor is a human donor in good health. The rearrangement joins TRBV7-8 to TRBJ2-6; a weak D match, TRBD2 (8 bases). Specimen: memory CD4+ T cells from blood cultured with dendritic cells. Described subset: CD45RO+ memory T cells. CDR3 DNA sequence: TGTGCCAGCACGCCCCGGGAGGGGGCACCGATTGGGGCCAACGTCCTGACTTTC. It yields the protein CASTPREGAPIGANVLTF.